Presented here are 28 T cell receptor beta chains from one specimen sequenced in a study of T cell changes during pregnancy in multiple sclerosis. Assay used: immunoSEQ multiplex PCR; TCRdb lists only in-frame clones, some missing. The sample has some 70,000 clones; about 91% are singletons. The specimen comprised peripheral blood, sampled in the first trimester of pregnancy. Receptor source: a female donor with multiple sclerosis, enrolled in a pregnancy study.

V gene TRBV11-2 combines with J gene TRBJ1-2; possibly TRBD1 for D (6 bases). The V end was cut by 5 bases, the J end by 5 bases, with 21 bases between. The V gene's germline CDR1 is SGHAT and CDR2 FQNNGV. CDR3 size: 16 residues. The CDR3 loop is CASSRGNNDRTYGYTF. The CDR3 bases are TGTGCCAGCAGCCGGGGAAATAACGACAGGACTTATGGCTACACCTTC.

In this sample, this clone turned up a few times. The V call is TRBV29-1, the J call TRBJ1-1, with a tentative D call TRBD1 (6 bases). The length of the CDR3 is 13 residues. Germline assignment: CDR1 SQVTM and CDR2 ANQGSEA. Trimming took off 3 bases at V and 5 bases at J, with 13 bases between the two ends. CDR3 sequence (DNA): TGCAGCGTTGATTCGGGGGGCGGGACTGAAGCTTTCTTT. This translates into CSVDSGGGTEAFF.

J is TRBJ2-1 and V is TRBV18; TRBD1 aligns across 10 bases. V trimming: 3 bases; J trimming: 14 bases; junction bases outside the gene matches: 4. Germline lookup yields CDR1 KGHSH and CDR2 LQKENI. The CDR3 is 12 residues long. The CDR3 protein is CASSPSGQGEFF. CDR3 DNA: TGTGCCAGCTCACCGTCCGGACAGGGGGAGTTCTTC.

The chain is built from TRBV30 and TRBJ1-3, with TRBD1 as a possible D gene (6 bases). This CDR3 contains 17 residues. Germline CDR1 reads GTSNPN; CDR2 reads SVGIG (reference sequence). The ends were cut back, 2 bases at V and 2 bases at J, with 19 bases in the middle. The DNA for the CDR3 is TGTGCCTGGAGTTTTACCAGGACAGCATACACTGGAAACACCATATATTTT. Its protein product is CAWSFTRTAYTGNTIYF. The variable domain in full, completed from reference TRBV30 and TRBJ1-3, reads SQTIHQWPATLVQPVGSPLSLECTVEGTSNPNLYWYRQAAGRGLQLLFYSVGIGQISSEVPQNLSASRPQDRQFILSSKKLLLSDSGFYLCAWSFTRTAYTGNTIYFGEGSWLTVV.

This clone was observed once. J is TRBJ1-1 and V is TRBV5-1, with 8 bases identical to TRBD1. Trimming at V came to 3 bases and at J to 1 base, leaving 5 bases not matched to a gene. Germline values: CDR1 SGHRS, CDR2 YFSETQ. This CDR3 has 15 amino acids. The CDR3 reads CASSSLQGGNTEAFF. Written as DNA, the CDR3 is TGCGCCAGCAGCTCCCTACAGGGGGGGAACACTGAAGCTTTCTTT.

The gene calls are TRBV14 and TRBJ2-7; unclear D gene. From germline, CDR1 is SGHDN and CDR2 FVKESK. Trimming took 1 base from V and 5 from J, leaving 6 bases between them. This CDR3 has 12 amino acids. The CDR3 loop is CASSQGFDEQYF. The CDR3 DNA reads as TGTGCCAGCAGCCAAGGTTTCGACGAGCAGTACTTC.

This chain links TRBV7-2 with TRBJ2-5; D might be TRBD2 (5 bases). With 3 bases removed from V and 0 bases from J, the gap between germline ends came to 11 bases. The CDR3 is 15 amino acids. Germline V gene lookup returns CDR1 SGHTA and CDR2 FQGNSA. For the CDR3, the DNA is TGTGCCAGCAGCTTCGTACCGACTAACCAAGAGACCCAGTACTTC. This gives the protein CASSFVPTNQETQYF. The complete variable domain, with remaining parts taken from reference TRBV7-2 and TRBJ2-5, reads GAGVSQSPSNKVTEKGKDVELRCDPISGHTALYWYRQSLGQGLEFLIYFQGNSAPDKSGLPSDRFSAERTGGSVSTLTIQRTQQEDSAVYLCASSFVPTNQETQYFGPGTRLLVL.

This clone was seen once. The chain couples TRBV4-1 to TRBJ1-2, with D possibly being TRBD1 (6 bases). In germline, CDR1 is MGHRA, CDR2 YSYEKL. The CDR3 covers 17 residues. Trimming shortened V by 0 bases and J by 0 bases, and 14 bases separated the two germline ends. The chain's CDR3 is CASSQESRGGTNYGYTF. As DNA, the CDR3 is TGCGCCAGCAGCCAAGAATCGAGGGGGGGGACTAACTATGGCTACACCTTC.

CDR3 region: CASSFAGVRYEQFF. The CDR3 DNA reads TGTGCCAGCAGTTTTGCGGGAGTTCGGTATGAGCAGTTCTTC. The chain employs TRBV5-4 and TRBJ2-1; 7 bases align to TRBD2. J gave up 8 bases and V 5 bases, and 10 bases lay outside the gene matches. The CDR3 has 14 amino acids. Germline V gives CDR1 SGHNT, CDR2 YYREEE (reference sequence).

The gene calls are TRBV2 and TRBJ1-1; 8 bases align to TRBD1. Germline-derived CDR1 and CDR2 are SNHLY and FYNNEI. V dropped 3 bases and J dropped 1; count of bases not matched to a gene: 4. The CDR3 sequence is 15 residues long. CDR3 amino acids: CASSDPGTGNTEAFF. In DNA, the CDR3 is TGTGCCAGCAGTGACCCAGGGACAGGGAACACTGAAGCTTTCTTT.

The chain is built from TRBV18 and TRBJ1-1; no reliable D call. The CDR3 covers 15 residues. Trimming pared 0 bases from V and 7 bases from J, leaving 15 bases between. The V gene's germline CDR1 is KGHSH and CDR2 LQKENI. CDR3 sequence (DNA): TGTGCCAGCTCACCACCGGTGCAGGCGCAAAATGAAGCTTTCTTT. Protein: CASSPPVQAQNEAFF.

The rearrangement joins TRBV5-6 to TRBJ1-1, with a possible D match to TRBD1 (5 bases). Trimming removed 1 base at V and 1 base at J, with 5 bases between. This CDR3 is built from 13 residues. The germline CDR1 and CDR2 sequences are SGHDT and YYEEEE. CDR3 residues: CASSLTGNTEAFF. The CDR3 nucleotides read TGTGCCAGCAGCTTGACAGGGAACACTGAAGCTTTCTTT.

The sample holds a few counts of this clone. This sequence joins TRBV5-1 and TRBJ1-1; D is perhaps TRBD1 (6 bases). Germline assignment: CDR1 SGHRS and CDR2 YFSETQ. The CDR3 has 14 amino acids. With 4 bases removed from V and 0 bases from J, the gap between germline ends came to 10 bases. CDR3 DNA: TGCGCCAGCAGCCTGGACAGAATGAACACTGAAGCTTTCTTT. Translating it yields CASSLDRMNTEAFF.

This chain links TRBV4-1 with TRBJ1-2; no clear D. Germline CDR1 is MGHRA and CDR2 is YSYEKL. The CDR3 length is 17 residues. V dropped 0 bases and J dropped 3 bases, with 17 bases sitting between them. The DNA of the CDR3 is TGCGCCAGCAGCCAAGATGGTAGGTGGGCGATCTACTATGGCTACACCTTC. Protein: CASSQDGRWAIYYGYTF.

The CDR3 loop reads CASRNRRIGNQPQHF. Here the CDR3 DNA reads TGTGCCAGTAGGAATCGGAGAATCGGGAATCAGCCCCAGCATTTT. The V and J genes are TRBV19 and TRBJ1-5; D gene unclear. This CDR3 comprises 15 residues. The germline gives CDR1 LNHDA, CDR2 SQIVND (reference sequence). Trimming left V 6 bases short and J 4 bases short, with 16 bases between.

V is TRBV27 and J is TRBJ2-7; D might be TRBD1 (6 bases). Trimming left V 5 bases short and J 2 bases short, with 16 bases between. Germline lookup yields CDR1 MNHEY and CDR2 SMNVEV (reference sequence). CDR3 length equals 15 residues. The CDR3 sequence: CASSLQVQGPYEQYF. CDR3 sequence (DNA): TGTGCCAGCAGTCTACAAGTACAGGGACCCTACGAGCAGTACTTC.

The chain is built from TRBV5-6 and TRBJ2-3; D is possibly TRBD1 (6 bases). The CDR3 runs to 16 residues. The V and J ends lost 4 bases and 8 bases respectively, with 23 bases between them. Germline V CDR1 and CDR2: SGHDT, YYEEEE. The DNA of the CDR3 is TGTGCCAGCAGCCAACTGACTGCTGGGGCCAGGGGTACGCAGTATTTT. Its translation is CASSQLTAGARGTQYF.

The DNA of the CDR3 is TGTGCCAGCAGCTTAGATCTTCCAGGGGCGCATGGTGAAAAACTGTTTTTT. Its protein product is CASSLDLPGAHGEKLFF. The chain recombines TRBV11-2 with TRBJ1-4; D perhaps matches TRBD1 (6 bases). In germline, CDR1 is SGHAT, CDR2 FQNNGV. The CDR3 spans 17 residues. The germline V and J ends were trimmed by 0 bases and 7 bases, with 18 bases remaining between them.

The V gene is TRBV2, the J gene TRBJ1-2; 7 nucleotides line up with TRBD1. The J segment lost 5 bases and the V segment lost 1 base, leaving 4 bases of the junction unmatched. The CDR3 totals 14 residues. Germline lookup yields CDR1 SNHLY and CDR2 FYNNEI. CDR3 in amino acids: CASSEEGGMYGYTF. In nucleotides, the CDR3 is TGTGCCAGCAGTGAAGAAGGGGGCATGTATGGCTACACCTTC. Together with reference TRBV2 and TRBJ1-2, the CDR3 gives the full variable domain: EPEVTQTPSHQVTQMGQEVILRCVPISNHLYFYWYRQILGQKVEFLVSFYNNEISEKSEIFDDQFSVERPDGSNFTLKIRSTKLEDSAMYFCASSEEGGMYGYTFGSGTRLTVV.

The V call is TRBV2, the J call TRBJ1-4; 7 positions match TRBD1. The J segment lost 8 bases and the V segment lost 7 bases, leaving 4 bases of the junction unmatched. The CDR3 runs 12 residues. CDR1 is SNHLY, CDR2 FYNNEI, per germline. The chain's CDR3 is CASKTGREKLFF. The CDR3 nucleotides are TGTGCCAGCAAGACAGGGCGGGAAAAACTGTTTTTT.

The rearrangement uses TRBV28 and TRBJ2-3, with TRBD2 matching 12 bases. J was trimmed by 4 bases and V by 7 bases; bases with no gene match: 9. Germline-derived CDR1 and CDR2 are MDHEN and SYDVKM. The CDR3 loop spans 16 amino acids. DNA for the CDR3: TGTGCCAGCAAAACAGGACTAGCGGGACGGGCAGATACGCAGTATTTT. This translates into CASKTGLAGRADTQYF. Looking up the rest from reference TRBV28 and TRBJ2-3 gives the full variable domain: DVKVTQSSRYLVKRTGEKVFLECVQDMDHENMFWYRQDPGLGLRLIYFSYDVKMKEKGDIPEGYSVSREKKERFSLILESASTNQTSMYLCASKTGLAGRADTQYFGPGTRLTVL.

This clone appeared a single time. The V and J genes are TRBV6-1 and TRBJ1-5; D is perhaps TRBD1 (6 bases). The CDR3 has 13 residues. Per the germline V gene, CDR1 is MNHNS and CDR2 is SASEGT. Trimming left V 6 bases short and J 4 bases short, with 10 bases between. For the CDR3, the DNA is TGTGCCAGCAGGGGGGGGCGGAATCAGCCCCAGCATTTT. Amino acid sequence: CASRGGRNQPQHF.

The rearrangement links TRBV6-6 to TRBJ2-2; D perhaps matches TRBD1 (6 bases). This CDR3 has 14 amino acids. V gave up 7 bases and J gave up 1 base, with 10 bases separating them. From germline, CDR1 is MNHNY and CDR2 SVGAGI (reference sequence). As DNA, the CDR3 is TGTGCCAGCACCCTGGGACAGAACACCGGGGAGCTGTTTTTT. This codes for CASTLGQNTGELFF.

The genes are TRBV6-5 and TRBJ2-5; D might be TRBD1 (6 bases). There are 15 residues in the CDR3. The V end lost 0 bases, the J end lost 5 bases, and 13 bases lay between the germline ends. From germline, CDR1 is MNHEY and CDR2 SVGAGI. The CDR3 nucleotides are TGTGCCAGCAGTTACTCGAGTCTGGGGGCGGAGACCCAGTACTTC. Protein product: CASSYSSLGAETQYF.

V and J are TRBV19 and TRBJ2-1; 12 nucleotides match TRBD2. The germline CDR1 and CDR2 sequences are LNHDA and SQIVND (reference sequence). J lost 7 bases, V lost 8 bases, and 6 bases had no gene match. There are 14 residues in the CDR3. The CDR3 DNA follows: TGTGCCAGTGGACCGGGACTAGCGGGTAATGAGCAGTTCTTC. As protein: CASGPGLAGNEQFF.

V is TRBV5-1 and J is TRBJ1-4; TRBD1 aligns across 7 bases. V trimming: 2 bases; J trimming: 0 bases; junction bases outside the gene matches: 1. From germline, CDR1 is SGHRS and CDR2 YFSETQ. The CDR3 spans 15 residues. CDR3 loop: CASSLQGPTNEKLFF. The CDR3 DNA follows: TGCGCCAGCAGCTTACAGGGGCCAACTAATGAAAAACTGTTTTTT.

The chain joins TRBV27 to TRBJ1-5; D is undetermined. CDR3 length equals 13 residues. V lost 1 base and J 3 bases, leaving 4 bases between the germline ends. Germline V gene lookup returns CDR1 MNHEY and CDR2 SMNVEV (reference sequence). CDR3 nucleotides: TGTGCCAGCAGTTTATTTATCAATCAGCCCCAGCATTTT. Residues: CASSLFINQPQHF.

The rearrangement joins TRBV18 to TRBJ1-2, with a weak D call TRBD1 (6 bases). Germline V gene data show CDR1 as KGHSH and CDR2 as LQKENI. The CDR3 length is 13 residues. V lost 3 bases, J lost 4 bases, and 9 bases lay in between. The CDR3 DNA follows: TGTGCCAGCTCACCTGGGGGCACCTATGGCTACACCTTC. This codes for CASSPGGTYGYTF.